These T cell receptor beta chains were read from a single sample in a study of blood T cell repertoires in COVID-19. Generated by immunoSEQ multiplex PCR, the TCRdb table keeps only in-frame clones and is missing some. The sample lists about 330,000 clones; around nine tenths were seen once. The sample consisted of PBMCs or T cells enriched from blood (not recorded which). The origin of the receptors is a young man who had recovered from COVID-19. Each CDR3 is given with its conserved first and last residue. The D gene is left open where the match is weak. Clone size is not always given. Where it is, it says once, few, many or a class for expanded clones.

D: NA; V: TRBV5-1; size: NA; J: TRBJ1-6; CDR3: CASSLAGAYNSPLHF; DNA: TGCGCCAGCAGCTTGGCAGGGGCTTATAATTCACCCCTCCACTTT
D: TRBD1; V: TRBV6-5; size: NA; J: TRBJ1-2; CDR3: CASSTPGQGSYGYTF; DNA: TGTGCCAGCAGTACCCCGGGACAGGGGAGCTATGGCTACACCTTC
D: TRBD1; V: TRBV6-5; size: NA; J: TRBJ1-2; CDR3: CASSYGPGGYGYTF; DNA: TGTGCCAGCAGTTATGGGCCAGGGGGATATGGCTACACCTTC
D: TRBD1; V: TRBV10-1; size: few; J: TRBJ2-7; CDR3: CASSRGQGREQYF; DNA: TGCGCCAGCTCTAGGGGACAGGGGCGAGAGCAGTACTTC
D: NA; V: TRBV10-3; size: NA; J: TRBJ1-5; CDR3: CAISEPGMHQPQHF; DNA: TGTGCCATCAGTGAGCCAGGAATGCATCAGCCCCAGCATTTT
D: NA; V: TRBV5-1; size: NA; J: TRBJ1-2; CDR3: CASSLTRWGGDGYTF; DNA: TGCGCCAGCAGCCTCACGAGGTGGGGGGGCGACGGCTACACCTTC
D: NA; V: TRBV5-6; size: NA; J: TRBJ2-3; CDR3: CASSLGGHTDTQYF; DNA: TGTGCCAGCAGCTTGGGCGGACACACAGATACGCAGTATTTT
D: TRBD1; V: TRBV7-9; size: NA; J: TRBJ1-3; CDR3: CASSKGKGALGNTIYF; DNA: TGTGCCAGCAGCAAAGGGAAGGGGGCGCTGGGAAACACCATATATTTT
D: NA; V: TRBV30; size: NA; J: TRBJ2-7; CDR3: CAWTDQDRRLYEQYF; DNA: TGTGCCTGGACTGATCAGGACAGACGCCTCTACGAGCAGTACTTC
D: NA; V: TRBV7-9; size: NA; J: TRBJ1-5; CDR3: CASSAIGGDQPQHF; DNA: TGTGCCAGCAGCGCCATTGGAGGGGATCAGCCCCAGCATTTT
D: TRBD2; V: TRBV6-1; size: NA; J: TRBJ2-2; CDR3: CASSEGTSGGPTGELFF; DNA: TGTGCCAGCAGTGAAGGGACTAGCGGGGGGCCGACCGGGGAGCTGTTTTTT
D: TRBD1; V: TRBV5-1; size: NA; J: TRBJ1-2; CDR3: CASSAVGTGSGYTF; DNA: TGCGCCAGCAGCGCGGTCGGGACAGGGAGTGGCTACACCTTC
D: TRBD1; V: TRBV24-1; size: NA; J: TRBJ1-5; CDR3: CATSAGGSEVQPQHF; DNA: TGTGCCACCAGTGCAGGGGGGAGTGAGGTCCAGCCCCAGCATTTT
D: NA; V: TRBV5-1; size: NA; J: TRBJ1-1; CDR3: CASSPRGGRNTEAFF; DNA: TGCGCCAGCAGCCCCCGGGGGGGTAGGAACACTGAAGCTTTCTTT
D: TRBD1; V: TRBV5-5; size: NA; J: TRBJ1-2; CDR3: CASSFQGGYGYTF; DNA: TGTGCCAGCAGTTTTCAGGGGGGCTATGGCTACACCTTC
D: NA; V: TRBV5-1; size: NA; J: TRBJ2-3; CDR3: CASSLGGGRTDTQYF; DNA: TGCGCCAGCAGCTTGGGCGGGGGCCGGACAGATACGCAGTATTTT
D: NA; V: TRBV4-1; size: NA; J: TRBJ2-5; CDR3: CASSQEGGVWETQYF; DNA: TGCGCCAGCAGCCAAGAGGGCGGGGTTTGGGAGACCCAGTACTTC
D: NA; V: TRBV30; size: NA; J: TRBJ1-5; CDR3: CAWSKTEFNQPQHF; DNA: TGTGCCTGGAGTAAGACAGAGTTCAATCAGCCCCAGCATTTT
D: NA; V: TRBV14; size: NA; J: TRBJ2-1; CDR3: CASSPSGNEQFF; DNA: TGTGCCAGCAGCCCCTCGGGCAATGAGCAGTTCTTC
D: TRBD2; V: TRBV18; size: NA; J: TRBJ2-5; CDR3: CASSGTSETQYF; DNA: TGTGCCAGCTCCGGGACTAGCGAGACCCAGTACTTC
D: TRBD1; V: TRBV19; size: NA; J: TRBJ1-2; CDR3: CASSTRTGNYGYTF; DNA: TGTGCCAGTAGTACCCGGACAGGGAACTATGGCTACACCTTC
D: TRBD2; V: TRBV7-7; size: NA; J: TRBJ2-1; CDR3: CASSPRTSLSEQFF; DNA: TGTGCCAGCAGCCCCCGGACTAGTTTGAGTGAGCAGTTCTTC
D: NA; V: TRBV2; size: NA; J: TRBJ1-2; CDR3: CASTLLYGYTF; DNA: TGTGCCAGCACATTACTATATGGCTACACCTTC
D: TRBD2; V: TRBV6-4; size: NA; J: TRBJ2-1; CDR3: CASATSGGNEQFF; DNA: TGTGCCAGCGCGACTAGCGGGGGCAATGAGCAGTTCTTC
D: TRBD1; V: TRBV2; size: NA; J: TRBJ2-5; CDR3: CASSGQGGRETQYF; DNA: TGTGCCAGCAGTGGACAGGGGGGGCGAGAGACCCAGTACTTC
D: NA; V: TRBV12-5; size: NA; J: TRBJ1-1; CDR3: CASGPTRQTNTEAFF; DNA: TGTGCTAGTGGTCCAACCCGACAGACGAACACTGAAGCTTTCTTT
D: NA; V: TRBV12-1; size: NA; J: TRBJ1-2; CDR3: CASSLQRGGYTF; DNA: TGTGCCAGCAGCCTCCAACGCGGCGGCTACACCTTC
D: NA; V: TRBV28; size: NA; J: TRBJ2-3; CDR3: CASRRPAGDTQYF; DNA: TGTGCCAGCAGGCGGCCGGCGGGGGATACGCAGTATTTT
D: NA; V: TRBV2; size: NA; J: TRBJ2-5; CDR3: CASRSLVVQETQYF; DNA: TGTGCCAGCAGGTCCCTCGTCGTACAAGAGACCCAGTACTTC
D: NA; V: TRBV12-3/TRBV12-4; size: NA; J: TRBJ1-2; CDR3: CASSLAVNYGYTF; DNA: TGTGCCAGCAGTTTGGCTGTAAACTATGGCTACACCTTC
D: NA; V: TRBV27; size: NA; J: TRBJ1-5; CDR3: CASSFLGGQPQHF; DNA: TGTGCCAGCAGTTTTTTGGGAGGTCAGCCCCAGCATTTT
D: NA; V: TRBV6-5; size: NA; J: TRBJ2-5; CDR3: CASSYSGAGETQYF; DNA: TGTGCCAGCAGTTACTCGGGGGCTGGAGAGACCCAGTACTTC
D: NA; V: TRBV7-9; size: NA; J: TRBJ1-2; CDR3: CASSLVPGTNYGYTF; DNA: TGTGCCAGCAGCTTAGTTCCAGGGACTAACTATGGCTACACCTTC
D: NA; V: TRBV6-2/TRBV6-3; size: NA; J: TRBJ2-1; CDR3: CASSQGPQEQFF; DNA: TGTGCCAGCAGTCAGGGGCCTCAAGAGCAGTTCTTC
D: NA; V: TRBV28; size: NA; J: TRBJ1-1; CDR3: CASSLTANTEAFF; DNA: TGTGCCAGCAGCCTTACAGCTAACACTGAAGCTTTCTTT
D: TRBD1; V: TRBV2; size: NA; J: TRBJ2-7; CDR3: CASVGQGGAYEQYF; DNA: TGTGCCAGCGTGGGACAGGGGGGAGCCTACGAGCAGTACTTC
D: NA; V: TRBV27; size: NA; J: TRBJ2-6; CDR3: CASSLGGSGANVLTF; DNA: TGTGCCAGCAGTTTAGGCGGATCTGGGGCCAACGTCCTGACTTTC
D: TRBD1; V: TRBV19; size: NA; J: TRBJ1-5; CDR3: CASRGQGAGYSNQPQHF; DNA: TGTGCCAGCAGAGGACAGGGGGCGGGCTATAGCAATCAGCCCCAGCATTTT
D: TRBD1; V: TRBV19; size: NA; J: TRBJ1-1; CDR3: CASSNRQGSTEAFF; DNA: TGTGCCAGTAGTAATCGACAGGGGAGCACTGAAGCTTTCTTT
D: NA; V: TRBV27; size: NA; J: TRBJ1-6; CDR3: CASRRADYNSPLHF; DNA: TGTGCCAGCAGGCGCGCGGACTATAATTCACCCCTCCACTTT
D: TRBD1; V: TRBV5-8; size: once; J: TRBJ2-2; CDR3: CASSRGLNTGELFF; DNA: TGTGCCAGCAGCAGGGGGCTGAACACCGGGGAGCTGTTTTTT
D: TRBD1; V: TRBV28; size: NA; J: TRBJ1-5; CDR3: CASSWNRGGNFQPQHF; DNA: TGTGCCAGCAGTTGGAACAGGGGCGGGAATTTTCAGCCCCAGCATTTT